This T cell receptor beta chain is from a study of T-cell reconstitution after alpha-beta-depleted transplantation in children. Notes on the study in general: Several hundred expanded graft clones reportedly supplied alpha-beta T cells about two months after transplant.

During its preparation, the TCRbeta library received unique molecular identifiers. From the PCR reads, TCRdb called clonotypes with MiXCR, one entry per CDR3 protein. The sample lists under 60,000 distinct CDR3 sequences; under 6.5% were seen once. This clonotype was seen many times. The antigen remains undetermined. This receptor was obtained from a female patient aged 2-15 years who had a stem cell transplant for aplastic anemia, so the T cells may come from the graft donor. The source material was PBMCs, mostly from graft donor cells, sampled 60 days after TCRalphabeta/CD19-depleted stem cell transplant.

CDR3 amino acids: CASSLPGNTEAFF. The CDR3 nucleotides read TGTGCCAGCAGCTTACCGGGGAACACTGAAGCTTTCTTT. The V call is TRBV7-8, the J call TRBJ1-1; no reliable D call. In germline, CDR1 is SGHVS, CDR2 FQNEAQ. This CDR3 has 13 residues. V lost 2 bases to trimming and J lost 1 base, with 5 bases between them.